There are a few counts of the clone carrying this T cell receptor beta chain. Its antigen is unidentified. This entry belongs to a study of OX40 agonist ivuxolimab in advanced cancers. Across the study: Three patients, one with hepatocellular carcinoma and two with cutaneous melanoma, responded partially. Study conclusions and caveats: Dosing at 0.1 to 3.0 mg/kg was accompanied by clonal expansion of CD4+ and CD8+ blood T cells by week 6.

Trimming took 6 bases from V and 3 from J, leaving 6 bases between them. Germline CDR1 SNHLY, CDR2 FYNNEI. The CDR3 has 12 residues. The assay was immunoSEQ multiplex PCR, and TCRdb's table has in-frame clones only and misses some. The table includes 55,000 to 80,000 clones, about 90% detected once. This receptor was taken from an adult with an advanced solid tumor such as melanoma, head and neck, liver or kidney cancer. This specimen was CD4+ or CD8+ T cells sorted from blood, taken in a trial of the OX40 agonist ivuxolimab. The genes are TRBV2 and TRBJ1-3; no clear D gene. The CDR3 loop is CASRGVGNTIYF. The CDR3 DNA follows: TGTGCCAGCAGGGGTGTTGGAAACACCATATATTTT.